Listed here are 23 T cell receptor beta chains from one sample, sequenced in a study of spatial heterogeneity in lung cancer. TCRdb passed the 5' RACE reads through MiXCR, listing each CDR3 protein once. The sample carries 4,500 to 7,000 distinct CDR3 sequences, approximately 4.9% recorded once. These receptors are not linked to any known antigen. Study results and caveats: Mutation counts in tumors were tracked by counts of expanded intratumoral alpha and beta TCRs.

The time point was: sample taken at primary tumor resection. Sequencing used lung tumor tissue, obtained at surgery. These receptors originate from a male donor with early-stage non-small cell lung cancer.

At least ten counts were recorded for this clonotype. This chain connects TRBV4-1 to TRBJ1-2; D not certain. Germline CDR1 MGHRA, CDR2 YSYEKL. This CDR3 is 16 amino acids long. The V end lost 2 bases, the J end lost 4 bases, and 17 bases lay between the germline ends. In nucleotides, the CDR3 is TGCGCCAGCAGCCAATACGCGCAAGACGGGCGCTATGGCTACACCTTC. It yields the protein CASSQYAQDGRYGYTF.

By share, this clonotype ranks as medium-sized. This chain links TRBV20-1 with TRBJ2-7; 9 bases line up with TRBD2. CDR1 and CDR2 (germline): DFQATT, SNEGSKA (reference sequence). J gave up 0 bases and V 5 bases, and 5 bases lay outside the gene matches. The CDR3 runs 14 residues. The CDR3 spells CSALSGGNSYEQYF. The DNA for the CDR3 is TGCAGTGCTCTTAGCGGGGGAAACTCCTACGAGCAGTACTTC.

This clonotype was detected ten times or more. The CDR3 region is CSATGGLAGVNEQFF. CDR3 DNA: TGCAGTGCTACCGGAGGACTAGCGGGAGTGAATGAGCAGTTCTTC. V gene TRBV20-1 combines with J gene TRBJ2-1; TRBD2 aligns across 13 bases. The V and J ends lost 4 bases and 7 bases, in that order; junction bases with no gene match: 7. Germline-derived CDR1 and CDR2 are DFQATT and SNEGSKA (reference sequence). The length of the CDR3 is 15 residues.

By share of the sample, this clonotype is medium-sized. The chain has TRBV4-1 and TRBJ1-4, with TRBD1 matching 9 bases. The V segment lost 4 bases and the J segment 2 bases; nucleotides outside the gene matches: 5. This CDR3 contains 16 residues. CDR1 and CDR2 (germline): MGHRA, YSYEKL. The CDR3 is CASSPADRGTNEKLFF. CDR3 nucleotide sequence: TGCGCCAGCAGCCCTGCGGACAGGGGCACTAATGAAAAACTGTTTTTT.

By share, this clonotype counts as medium-sized. This sequence joins TRBV20-1 and TRBJ1-5; possible D gene TRBD1, 6 bases. Germline lookup yields CDR1 DFQATT and CDR2 SNEGSKA (reference sequence). Trimming pared 5 bases from V and 4 bases from J, leaving 12 bases between. The CDR3 length is 13 residues. The DNA of the CDR3 is TGCAGTGCTCCGCAGGGGCCTAATCAGCCCCAGCATTTT. Translated: CSAPQGPNQPQHF.

This clonotype was detected ten times or more. V is TRBV13 and J is TRBJ2-2; D possibly uses TRBD1 or TRBD2 (5 bases each). Trimming stripped 4 bases from V and 4 bases from J, with 13 bases between. The germline V gene has CDR1 PRHDT and CDR2 FYEKMQ (reference sequence). The CDR3 has 15 amino acids. The CDR3 protein is CASSSRDGFTGELFF. The CDR3 nucleotides are TGTGCCAGCAGCTCACGGGACGGATTCACCGGGGAGCTGTTTTTT.

The table lists this clonotype with many counts. V and J are TRBV11-2 and TRBJ1-6, with 7 bases matching TRBD1. V gave up 6 bases and J gave up 5 bases; unmatched junction bases: 10. Germline loops: CDR1 SGHAT, CDR2 FQNNGV. The CDR3 sequence is 16 residues long. In DNA form, the CDR3 reads TGTGCCAGCAGTTTCGACAGGGTCTCTCATAATTCACCCCTCCACTTT. It yields the protein CASSFDRVSHNSPLHF.

This clonotype was counted many times. J is TRBJ2-3 and V is TRBV29-1; 11 positions match TRBD2. The CDR3 length is 15 residues. Germline V lookup: CDR1 SQVTM, CDR2 ANQGSEA. The V segment lost 4 bases and the J segment 2 bases; nucleotides outside the gene matches: 5. Written as DNA, the CDR3 is TGCAGCGTTGGGGGGACTAGCGGCCTCACAGATACGCAGTATTTT. Protein: CSVGGTSGLTDTQYF.

In its sample, this clonotype was seen many times. The chain links TRBV6-5 to TRBJ1-5, with TRBD1 matching 7 bases. CDR3 size: 16 residues. The germline V gene encodes CDR1 MNHEY and CDR2 SVGAGI. Trimming removed 6 bases from V and 3 bases from J; junction bases left unmatched: 11. The DNA for the CDR3 is TGTGCCAGCAGCCCAAACAGGGGTCGGAACAATCAGCCCCAGCATTTT. Translated: CASSPNRGRNNQPQHF.

This clonotype was picked up many times. The J gene is TRBJ1-2, the V gene TRBV4-1, with 8 bases fitting TRBD1. The V gene end was trimmed by 0 bases and the J gene end by 4 bases; junction bases not matched to a gene: 13. Germline loops: CDR1 MGHRA, CDR2 YSYEKL. The CDR3 totals 18 residues. Here the CDR3 DNA reads TGCGCCAGCAGCCAAGAACGGAGAAACAGGGGGTTAGGCTATGGCTACACCTTC. It encodes CASSQERRNRGLGYGYTF.

This clonotype appeared a few times. The V call is TRBV28, the J call TRBJ2-7; D is possibly TRBD1 or TRBD2 (5 bases each). The CDR3 totals 14 residues. V was clipped by 6 bases and J by 7 bases, with 19 bases between them. Germline loops: CDR1 MDHEN, CDR2 SYDVKM. DNA for the CDR3: TGTGCCAGCAGCCCTGGGACGGGGTCCCTGGAGCAGTACTTC. It translates to CASSPGTGSLEQYF.

This clonotype was counted many times. The chain carries TRBV30 and TRBJ1-1; D call uncertain. Deletions cut 4 bases from V and 6 bases from J, with 18 bases between. CDR3 size: 14 residues. The V gene's germline CDR1 is GTSNPN and CDR2 SVGIG (reference sequence). CDR3 amino acids: CAWTSDTPGPEAFF. DNA of the CDR3: TGTGCCTGGACTTCCGACACGCCGGGCCCTGAAGCTTTCTTT.

This clonotype is medium-sized by share. The chain has TRBV23-1 and TRBJ1-5; D is uncertain. TRBV23-1 is treated as an ORF (open reading frame) with a function not yet certain. The CDR3 sequence is 13 residues long. V lost 9 bases to trimming and J lost 4 bases, with 13 bases between them. The CDR3 spells CARETCCNQPQHF. The CDR3 nucleotides are TGCGCCAGGGAAACCTGTTGTAATCAGCCCCAGCATTTT.

This clonotype was found many times. The rearrangement uses TRBV12-3 or TRBV12-4 and TRBJ2-7, with TRBD1 identical over 10 bases. The CDR3 has 13 residues. J lost 5 bases, V lost 6 bases, and 4 bases had no gene match. CDR3 bases: TGTGCCAGCAGCCAGACAGGGGGCGACGAGCAGTACTTC. The encoded protein is CASSQTGGDEQYF.

This clonotype is classed as medium-sized (0.01 to 0.1%). This chain joins TRBV5-1 and TRBJ2-1, with TRBD2 matching 10 bases. The junction had 5 bases not matched to a gene; V was cut back by 0 bases and J by 5 bases. The V gene's germline CDR1 is SGHRS and CDR2 YFSETQ. This CDR3 contains 16 residues. CDR3 in amino acids: CASSLAASGSHNEQFF. CDR3 bases: TGCGCCAGCAGCTTGGCGGCTAGCGGGAGTCACAATGAGCAGTTCTTC.

This clonotype is medium-sized (0.01 to 0.1%) in the sample. The chain employs TRBV29-1 and TRBJ2-7; perhaps D is TRBD1 or TRBD2 (5 bases each). Deletions cut 7 bases from V and 4 bases from J, with 17 bases between. CDR1 SQVTM and CDR2 ANQGSEA come from the germline V gene. This CDR3 spans 13 amino acids. In nucleotides, the CDR3 is TGCAGCGCCAAACGGGACCAGGGATACGAGCAGTACTTC. This sequence encodes CSAKRDQGYEQYF.

By sample share, this clonotype is medium-sized. The chain combines TRBV2 with TRBJ2-4; TRBD1 is a possible D gene (5 bases). This CDR3 region has 12 residues. Per the germline V gene, CDR1 is SNHLY and CDR2 is FYNNEI. V gave up 6 bases and J gave up 12 bases, with 15 bases separating them. This CDR3 is CASRDLDIPQYF. The CDR3 DNA reads as TGTGCCAGCAGAGACCTGGACATCCCTCAGTACTTC.

This clonotype was observed at least ten times. This chain connects TRBV5-4 to TRBJ2-7; D is possibly TRBD1 (6 bases). Trimming took 4 bases from V and 2 from J, leaving 16 bases between them. Germline V CDR1 and CDR2: SGHNT, YYREEE (reference sequence). The CDR3 consists of 15 residues. The CDR3 sequence is CASSRPTGQTYEQYF. CDR3 coding DNA: TGTGCCAGCAGCCGGCCCACAGGGCAAACCTACGAGCAGTACTTC.

Concerning this clonotype itself: This may be a read error, as it is one base from a much larger clone. The V call is TRBV7-2, the J call TRBJ1-6; no reliable D call. The CDR3 totals 14 residues. Germline V gene data show CDR1 as SGHTA and CDR2 as FQGNSA. Trimming took off 1 base at V and 8 bases at J, with 9 bases between the two ends. DNA of the CDR3: TGTGCCAGCAGCTTAGTGAGGGCTTATTCACCCCTCCACTTT. It encodes CASSLVRAYSPLHF.

By sample share, this clonotype is medium-sized. The rearrangement joins TRBV29-1 to TRBJ2-3, with D uncertain. The germline V gene has CDR1 SQVTM and CDR2 ANQGSEA. V was shortened by 4 bases and J by 0 bases, with 11 bases between the two germline ends. This CDR3 comprises 14 residues. CDR3 protein: CSVASETSTDTQYF. CDR3 DNA sequence: TGCAGCGTTGCAAGCGAGACTAGCACAGATACGCAGTATTTT.

This clonotype occurred many times. The chain is built from TRBV20-1 and TRBJ1-2; 7 bases match TRBD1. The CDR3 loop spans 16 amino acids. Trimming cost V 1 base and J 4 bases; bases outside gene matches: 12. The germline gives CDR1 DFQATT, CDR2 SNEGSKA (reference sequence). This CDR3 is CSARGRRDSELYGYTF. CDR3 in DNA: TGCAGTGCTAGAGGCCGCCGGGACAGCGAACTCTATGGCTACACCTTC.

In its sample, this clonotype was seen many times. The J gene is TRBJ1-3, the V gene TRBV29-1, with D unresolved. The V and J ends lost 7 bases and 7 bases respectively, with 5 bases between them. Germline CDR1 reads SQVTM; CDR2 reads ANQGSEA. The CDR3 contains 9 residues. The CDR3 nucleotides read TGCAGCGGTCGGAACACCATATATTTT. This encodes CSGRNTIYF.

This clonotype is termed medium-sized. V and J are TRBV19 and TRBJ2-3; D is perhaps TRBD1 or TRBD2 (5 bases each). Trimming took 6 bases from V and 6 from J, leaving 16 bases between them. CDR3 length: 14 residues. Germline-derived CDR1 and CDR2 are LNHDA and SQIVND (reference sequence). The CDR3 nucleotides read TGTGCCAGTAGCCAATACCCGGGGCCGGATACGCAGTATTTT. Translated, it gives CASSQYPGPDTQYF.